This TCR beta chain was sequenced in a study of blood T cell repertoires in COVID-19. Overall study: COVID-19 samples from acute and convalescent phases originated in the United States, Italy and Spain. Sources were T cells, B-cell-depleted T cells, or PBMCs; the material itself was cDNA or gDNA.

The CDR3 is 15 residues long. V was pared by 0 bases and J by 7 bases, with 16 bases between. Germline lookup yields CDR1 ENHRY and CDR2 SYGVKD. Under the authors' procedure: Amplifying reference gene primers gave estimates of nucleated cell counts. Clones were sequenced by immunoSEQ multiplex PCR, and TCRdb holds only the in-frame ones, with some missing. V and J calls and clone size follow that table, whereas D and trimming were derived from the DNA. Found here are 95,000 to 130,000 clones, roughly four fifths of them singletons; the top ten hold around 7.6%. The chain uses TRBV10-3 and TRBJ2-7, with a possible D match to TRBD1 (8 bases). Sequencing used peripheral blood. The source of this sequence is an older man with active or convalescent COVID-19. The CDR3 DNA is TGTGCCATCAGTGAGTCCCCGACAGGGGAGGGAGAGCAGTACTTC. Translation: CAISESPTGEGEQYF.